Detailed here is one T cell receptor (beta chain). Sequence at one end of the junction differs from germline and may be a read error. Using a constant-region primer together with ProtoScript II reverse transcriptase, TCR beta cDNA was made from roughly 520 ng of total RNA. The TCR beta library was amplified through three nested multiplex PCR rounds in a modified ARM-PCR procedure. TRBV1-TRBV30 forward primers and a C-beta reverse primer were used in the first two PCR rounds, which each ran for 9 to 10 cycles. One entry per CDR3 protein results from TCRdb running MiXCR on the multiplex PCR reads. The sample lists more than 30,000 distinct CDR3 sequences, approximately 82% occurring once. Total RNA and DNA came together from around 20-30 mg of bulk tissue without cell sorting. No treatment had been given to the patients, who were chronically infected with HBV. The data derive from a study of tumor-infiltrating lymphocytes in primary liver carcinoma.

There are 14 residues in the CDR3. Germline V gives CDR1 MNHEY, CDR2 SVGAGI. The V and J genes are TRBV6-5 and TRBJ2-7, with TRBD1 identical over 8 bases. Sequenced input: tumor-adjacent normal liver tissue. This receptor was taken from a middle-aged man with primary liver carcinoma and hepatitis B virus infection. The CDR3 region is CANSPWTGRYEQYF. The CDR3 DNA reads as TGTGCCAACAGTCCCTGGACAGGGAGGTACGAGCAGTACTTC.